This section outlines one TCR beta chain sequence together with its context. The antigen is undetermined. The record originates from a study of beta chain features in type 1 diabetes. Sorting based on CD45RO/CCR7/CD25/CD127/CD95/CD27 separated CD4+ naive, central memory, regulatory and stem cell-like memory cells. Of the isolated RNA, all was reverse transcribed, and so the sequenced material was expressed TCRB transcripts. Naive, central memory and regulatory T cell samples averaged about 4 million immunoSEQ reads each. Clones were sequenced by immunoSEQ multiplex PCR, and TCRdb holds only the in-frame ones, with some missing. The sample has 600,000 or so clones, 12% seen once. Study-level results: For type 1 diabetes patients, VDJ junctions showed fewer insertions and more deletions. TCRB CDR3s from Type 1 diabetes patients were moderately but significantly shorter in all four CD4+ subsets.

Trimming removed 8 bases from V and 1 base from J, with 6 bases in between. Germline CDR1 is SNHLY and CDR2 is FYNNEI. The CDR3 runs to 11 residues. This rearrangement joins TRBV2 to TRBJ2-7; D unresolved. Sequencing was carried out using naive CD4+ T cells from blood. The source of this sequence is a man aged 25-45 years with type 1 diabetes. CDR3 in amino acids: CASQTSYEQYF. DNA of the CDR3: TGTGCCAGCCAAACGTCCTACGAGCAGTACTTC.